This T cell receptor (beta chain) was obtained from a study of T cell repertoires in aging, cancer and after chemotherapy. Study as a whole: Donors were grouped into six age bands spanning 30 or younger through 70 or older. Repeat sampling of healthy donors over several months to years showed clear clonal overlap. Overall study findings and caveats: Across the chemotherapy interval, each cancer cohort showed higher median generation probability, suggesting thymic rebound.

Multiplex touch-down PCR with TRB-A/B primers amplified rearranged V-D-J TRB sequences. TCRdb processed the multiplex PCR reads anew with MiXCR; each CDR3 protein has one entry. The table shows 4,500 to 7,000 distinct CDR3 sequences, with less than 50% occurring only once. Amplification of TCR beta used genomic DNA extracted from peripheral blood. Germline V gene lookup returns CDR1 SGHAT and CDR2 FQDESV (reference sequence). Trimming pared 6 bases from V and 0 bases from J, leaving 17 bases between. The CDR3 contains 17 residues. This clonotype is classed as medium-sized. What it binds is not known. Input material: blood. The sequence came from a human donor in good health. The rearrangement uses TRBV11-1 and TRBJ2-2; perhaps D is TRBD1 or TRBD2 (5 bases each). The CDR3 bases are TGTGCCAGCAGTTCCACAGCTATGGGACCGAACACCGGGGAGCTGTTTTTT. This codes for CASSSTAMGPNTGELFF. Variable domain in full (rest from reference TRBV11-1 and TRBJ2-2): EAEVAQSPRYKITEKSQAVAFWCDPISGHATLYWYRQILGQGPELLVQFQDESVVDDSQLPKDRFSAERLKGVDSTLKIQPAELGDSAMYLCASSSTAMGPNTGELFFGEGSRLTVL.